This entry describes one T cell receptor beta chain. Its specificity is unknown. The data are from a study of CD8 T cells in Susac syndrome. Findings and caveats of the study: The CD4+ T cell repertoires from Susac syndrome exhibited no clonal expansion.

The germline CDR1 and CDR2 sequences are MNHEY and SMNVEV (reference sequence). The CDR3 has 14 residues. With V trimmed by 4 bases and J by 8 bases, 4 bases remained unmatched. RNA, at about 0.45 to 1 ug, was reverse transcribed with random hexamers. Amplification of TCR beta CDR3 spanned 54 Vbeta and 13 Jbeta via immunoSEQ multiplex PCR. TCRdb reanalysed the immunoSEQ multiplex PCR reads using MiXCR and keeps one entry per CDR3 protein. The table has under 200,000 distinct CDR3 sequences, 75% to 95% seen once. Bulk CD8+ and CD4+ cells came from magnetic negative isolation; CD8+ TEMRA by FACS. V and J are TRBV27 and TRBJ1-4; 10 bases agree with TRBD1. The sequenced sample consisted of CD4+ T cells from PBMCs. The TCR comes from a human donor with Susac syndrome. CDR3 protein: CASSSGTGVEKLFF. CDR3 bases: TGTGCCAGCAGTTCTGGGACAGGGGTCGAAAAACTGTTTTTT.